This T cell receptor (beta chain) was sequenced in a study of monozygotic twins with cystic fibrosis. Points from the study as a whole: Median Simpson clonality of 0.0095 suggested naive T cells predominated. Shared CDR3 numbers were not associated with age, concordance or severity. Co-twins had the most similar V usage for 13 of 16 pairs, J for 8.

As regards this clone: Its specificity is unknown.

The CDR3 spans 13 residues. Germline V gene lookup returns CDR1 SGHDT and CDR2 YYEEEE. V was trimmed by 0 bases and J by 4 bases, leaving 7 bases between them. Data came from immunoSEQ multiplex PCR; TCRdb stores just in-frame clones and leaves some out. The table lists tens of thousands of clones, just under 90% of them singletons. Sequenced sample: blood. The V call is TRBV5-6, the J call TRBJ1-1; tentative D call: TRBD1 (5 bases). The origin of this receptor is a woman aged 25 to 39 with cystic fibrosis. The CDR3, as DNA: TGTGCCAGCAGCTTGGGGGGGTTCACTGAAGCTTTCTTT. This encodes CASSLGGFTEAFF.